This T cell receptor beta chain was found in a study of shared T cell receptors in the human thymus. Repertoires were generated with immunoSEQ multiplex PCR, while TCRdb's copy carries only in-frame clones and drops some. Among hundreds of thousands of clones listed, around 87% were seen once. Only a few counts were recorded for this clone. Germline loops: CDR1 SGHDT, CDR2 YYEEEE. Trimming shortened V by 0 bases and J by 2 bases, and 8 bases separated the two germline ends. This CDR3 is built from 14 residues. These data also featured in a second study, about human thymus T cells. That source reports: Corrective heart surgery yielded resections, and these provided the thymus tissue. Related studies noted strongly shared thymic repertoires across unrelated people.

The TCR sequence derives from a boy less than two years old with a congenital heart defect. V gene TRBV5-6 combines with J gene TRBJ1-2, with D perhaps TRBD1 (6 bases). Sequencing was carried out using thymocytes. The CDR3 region is CASSLGTENYGYTF. The CDR3 region has the DNA TGTGCCAGCAGCTTGGGGACAGAGAACTATGGCTACACCTTC.